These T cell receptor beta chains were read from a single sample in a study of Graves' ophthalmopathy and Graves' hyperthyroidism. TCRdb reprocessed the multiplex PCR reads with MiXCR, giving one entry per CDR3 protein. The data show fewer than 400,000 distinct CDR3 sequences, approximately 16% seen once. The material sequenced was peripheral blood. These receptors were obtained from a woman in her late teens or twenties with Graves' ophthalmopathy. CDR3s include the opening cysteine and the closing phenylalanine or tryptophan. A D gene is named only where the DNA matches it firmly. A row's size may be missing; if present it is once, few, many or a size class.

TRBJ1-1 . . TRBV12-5 CASGKGLFLNTEAFF TGTGCTAGTGGAAAGGGACTGTTTCTGAACACTGAAGCTTTCTTT
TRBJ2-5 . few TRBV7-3 CASSLDGGWGETQYF TGTGCCAGCAGCTTAGACGGGGGCTGGGGCGAGACCCAGTACTTC
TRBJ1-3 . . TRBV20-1 CSARDSRRTSGNTIYF TGCAGTGCTAGAGATTCACGGAGAACCTCTGGAAACACCATATATTTT
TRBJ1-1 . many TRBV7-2 CASSLDTGAIAFF TGTGCCAGCAGCTTAGATACAGGCGCGATAGCTTTCTTT
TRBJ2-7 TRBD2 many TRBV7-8 CASSPRLAGLYEQYF TGTGCCAGCAGCCCCCGACTAGCGGGACTATACGAGCAGTACTTC
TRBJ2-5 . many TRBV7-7 CASSELGGGQETQYF TGTGCTAGCAGCGAACTTGGTGGGGGACAAGAGACCCAGTACTTC
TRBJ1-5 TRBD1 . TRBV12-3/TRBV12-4 CASSVEGAFQPQHF TGTGCCAGCAGCGTGGAGGGGGCGTTTCAGCCCCAGCATTTT
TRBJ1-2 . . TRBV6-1 CASRQHRESLSGYTF TGTGCCAGCAGACAACACAGGGAGTCATTGAGTGGCTACACCTTC
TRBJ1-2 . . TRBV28 CASSLLGVLNYGYTF TGTGCCAGCAGTTTATTGGGGGTCCTAAACTATGGCTACACCTTC
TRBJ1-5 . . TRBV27 CASSFDHSNQPQHF TGTGCCAGCAGTTTTGATCATAGCAATCAGCCCCAGCATTTT
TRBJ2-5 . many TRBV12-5 CARTSVPTRQETQYF TGTGCTAGGACAAGCGTCCCTACTAGACAAGAGACCCAGTACTTC
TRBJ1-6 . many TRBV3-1 CAISPGYNSPLHF TGTGCCATCTCTCCGGGGTATAATTCACCCCTCCACTTT
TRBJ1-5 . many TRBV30 CAWSVLGAHQPQHF TGTGCCTGGAGTGTACTCGGGGCGCATCAGCCCCAGCATTTT
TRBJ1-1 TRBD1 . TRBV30 CACTLRTGGLGAEAFF TGTGCCTGTACGCTGAGGACAGGGGGCTTGGGAGCTGAAGCTTTCTTT
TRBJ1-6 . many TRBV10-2 CASSDLGPLHSPLHF TGCGCCAGCAGTGATTTGGGGCCTTTACATTCACCCCTCCACTTT
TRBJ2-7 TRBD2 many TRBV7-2 CASRGPAGGAYEQYF TGTGCCAGCAGGGGGCCTGCGGGAGGGGCCTACGAGCAGTACTTC
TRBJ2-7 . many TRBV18 CASSPIPGPQPHEQYF TGTGCCAGCTCACCAATTCCGGGACCCCAACCCCACGAGCAGTACTTC
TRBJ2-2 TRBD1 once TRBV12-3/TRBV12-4 CATNGKQGTGELFF TGTGCCACTAACGGAAAACAGGGGACCGGGGAGCTGTTTTTT
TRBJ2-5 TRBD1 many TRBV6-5 CASRGTVGRETQYF TGTGCCAGCAGGGGGACAGTAGGGCGGGAGACCCAGTACTTC
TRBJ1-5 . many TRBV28 CASSLSFGSYQPQHF TGTGCCAGCAGTTTATCGTTCGGTTCTTATCAGCCCCAGCATTTT
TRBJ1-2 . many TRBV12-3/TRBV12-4 CASSLAENYGYTF TGTGCCAGCAGTTTGGCAGAGAACTATGGCTACACCTTC
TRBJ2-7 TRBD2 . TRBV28 CASRPGLAGVRASYEQYF TGTGCCAGCAGACCGGGACTAGCGGGAGTTAGAGCGTCCTACGAGCAGTACTTC
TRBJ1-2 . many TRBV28 CASSLFGAWGGAEGYTF TGTGCCAGCAGTCTATTTGGGGCATGGGGAGGGGCAGAGGGCTACACCTTC
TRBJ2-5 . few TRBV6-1 CASSEGYRVAETQYF TGTGCCAGCAGTGAAGGTTACAGGGTGGCAGAGACCCAGTACTTC
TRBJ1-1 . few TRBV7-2 CASRLTGGKDKTEAFF TGTGCCAGCAGGCTAACGGGGGGCAAGGATAAAACTGAAGCTTTCTTT
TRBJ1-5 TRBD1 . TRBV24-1 CATSAGTDRNQPQHF TGTGCCACCAGTGCCGGGACAGACAGGAATCAGCCCCAGCATTTT
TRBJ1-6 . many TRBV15 CATSREAVNSPLHF TGTGCCACCAGCAGAGAGGCGGTCAATTCACCCCTCCACTTT
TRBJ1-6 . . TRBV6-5 CASSYRFSSYNSPLHF TGTGCCAGCAGTTATCGGTTCTCCTCCTATAATTCACCCCTCCACTTT
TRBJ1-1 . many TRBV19 CASTSLRNAENTEAFF TGTGCCAGTACCTCCCTCCGGAACGCAGAGAACACTGAAGCTTTCTTT
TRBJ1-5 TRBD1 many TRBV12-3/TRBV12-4 CASSRQGFSNQPQHF TGTGCCAGCAGCCGACAGGGGTTTAGCAATCAGCCCCAGCATTTT
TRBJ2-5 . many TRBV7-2 CASSLFRETQYF TGTGCCAGCAGTTTATTTCGCGAGACCCAGTACTTC
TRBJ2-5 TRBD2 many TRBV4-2 CASSQEVGGRGVGETQYF TGTGCCAGCAGCCAAGAAGTCGGTGGGCGGGGGGTAGGGGAGACCCAGTACTTC
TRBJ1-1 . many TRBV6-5 CASSYWMNTEAFF TGTGCCAGCAGCTACTGGATGAACACTGAAGCTTTCTTT
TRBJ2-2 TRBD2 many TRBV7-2 CASSLTGGRGGELFF TGTGCCAGCAGCTTAACGGGAGGGAGAGGCGGGGAGCTGTTTTTT
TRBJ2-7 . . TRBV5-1 CASSGRSWGPYEQYF TGCGCCAGCAGCGGCAGGAGTTGGGGCCCCTACGAGCAGTACTTC
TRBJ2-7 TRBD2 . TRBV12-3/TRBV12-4 CASSSRLAGVDEQYF TGTGCCAGCAGTTCACGACTAGCGGGAGTTGACGAGCAGTACTTC
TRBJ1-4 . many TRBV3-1 CASSQGEPGGEKLFF TGTGCCAGCAGCCAAGGTGAGCCTGGAGGTGAAAAACTGTTTTTT
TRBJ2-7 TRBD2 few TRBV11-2 CASSLGGSGSRYEQYF TGTGCCAGCAGCTTAGGGGGTAGCGGGAGTCGGTACGAGCAGTACTTC
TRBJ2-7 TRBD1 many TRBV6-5 CASSYGTGGYYEQYF TGTGCCAGCAGTTATGGGACAGGAGGCTACTACGAGCAGTACTTC
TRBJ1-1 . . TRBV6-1 CASSKQDGNTEAFF TGTGCCAGCAGTAAACAGGACGGAAACACTGAAGCTTTCTTT
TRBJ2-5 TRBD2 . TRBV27 CASSSLGVLAGAKTQYF TGTGCCAGCAGTTCCCTGGGGGTGCTAGCGGGGGCAAAGACCCAGTACTTC
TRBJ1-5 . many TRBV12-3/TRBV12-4 CASSLGVQPQHF TGTGCCAGCAGCTTAGGGGTTCAGCCCCAGCATTTT
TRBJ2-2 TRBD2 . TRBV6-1 CASMRLAANTGELFF TGTGCCAGCATGAGACTAGCGGCGAACACCGGGGAGCTGTTTTTT
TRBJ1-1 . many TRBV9 CASSVGPSGGEKAFF TGTGCCAGCAGCGTAGGCCCGTCGGGGGGGGAGAAAGCTTTCTTT
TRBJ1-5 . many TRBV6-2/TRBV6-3 CASGNQPQHF TGTGCCAGCGGAAATCAGCCCCAGCATTTT
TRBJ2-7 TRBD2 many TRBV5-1 CASSPGLAADYEQYF TGCGCCAGCAGCCCGGGACTAGCGGCTGACTACGAGCAGTACTTC